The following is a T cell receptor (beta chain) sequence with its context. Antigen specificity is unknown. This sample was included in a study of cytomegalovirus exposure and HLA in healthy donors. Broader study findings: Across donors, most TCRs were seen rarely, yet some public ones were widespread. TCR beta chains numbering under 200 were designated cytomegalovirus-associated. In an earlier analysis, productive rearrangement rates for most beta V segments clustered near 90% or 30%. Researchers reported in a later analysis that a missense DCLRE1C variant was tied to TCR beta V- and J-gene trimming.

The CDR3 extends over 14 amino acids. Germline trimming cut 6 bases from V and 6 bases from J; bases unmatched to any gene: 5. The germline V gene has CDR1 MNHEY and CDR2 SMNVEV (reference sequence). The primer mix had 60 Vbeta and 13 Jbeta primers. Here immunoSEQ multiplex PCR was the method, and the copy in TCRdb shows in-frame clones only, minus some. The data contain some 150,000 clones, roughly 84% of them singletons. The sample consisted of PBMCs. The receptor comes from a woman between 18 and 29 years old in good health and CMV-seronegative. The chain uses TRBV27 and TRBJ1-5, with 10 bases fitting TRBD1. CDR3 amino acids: CASRPTGGFQPQHF. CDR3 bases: TGTGCCAGCAGGCCGACAGGGGGCTTTCAGCCCCAGCATTTT.